These 20 T cell receptor beta chains were sequenced from one sample in a study of T cells after yellow fever vaccination. From the 5' RACE reads, TCRdb called clonotypes with MiXCR, one entry per CDR3 protein. The table records a few hundred thousand distinct CDR3 sequences, roughly 8.3% of them present only once. The sequencing used PBMCs, collected 45 days after the first yellow fever vaccination. Source of these receptors: a man younger than 30 who received the YFV17D yellow fever vaccine.

This clonotype was detected only a few times. The J gene is TRBJ2-2, the V gene TRBV12-5, with D unresolved. CDR1 and CDR2 from the germline V gene are LGHNT and FRNRAP. Trimming left V 4 bases short and J 2 bases short, with 8 bases between. The CDR3 length is 14 residues. The CDR3, as DNA: TGTGCTAGTGGTTCCTACGACAACACCGGGGAGCTGTTTTTT. It encodes CASGSYDNTGELFF.

This clonotype has just a few counts. The CDR3 spells CASSSRDRGPYEQYV. In DNA form, the CDR3 reads TGTGCCAGCAGCTCTCGGGACAGGGGGCCCTACGAGCAGTACGTC. J is TRBJ2-7 and V is TRBV21-1; the D call of TRBD1 is as the table states it, not checked on the DNA. TRBV21-1 is classified as a pseudogene. The CDR3 runs 15 residues.

As concerns this clonotype: An end of the junction differs from the germline gene, which may be a read error. This chain connects TRBV12-3 or TRBV12-4 to TRBJ1-2; D may be TRBD1 (5 bases). The CDR3 length is 13 residues. CDR3 bases: TGTGCCAGCAGTCTCCGTCGAGGCAGGGTTGATGCCTTC. This sequence encodes CASSLRRGRVDAF.

This chain uses TRBV5-4 with TRBJ1-1; D is undetermined. The CDR3 length is 14 residues. Per the germline V gene, CDR1 is SGHNT and CDR2 is YYREEE (reference sequence). Trimming removed 3 bases at V and 2 bases at J, with 11 bases between. The CDR3 DNA follows: TGTGCCAGCAGCTCGGCCGCAGGCAACACTGAAGCTTTCTTT. It specifies CASSSAAGNTEAFF.

This clonotype was observed a handful of times. This chain links TRBV30 with TRBJ1-1, with TRBD1 matching over 8 bases. V lost 0 bases to trimming and J lost 5 bases; unmatched junction nucleotides: 5. The CDR3 sequence is 14 residues long. Looked up from germline, CDR1 is GTSNPN and CDR2 is SVGIG (reference sequence). Here the CDR3 reads CAWSVLQGATEAFF. The CDR3, as DNA: TGTGCCTGGAGTGTACTTCAGGGGGCGACTGAAGCTTTCTTT.

This clonotype was counted only a few times. The chain couples TRBV20-1 to TRBJ1-1, with 9 bases identical to TRBD1. This CDR3 has 13 residues. CDR1 and CDR2 (germline): DFQATT, SNEGSKA (reference sequence). After removal of 8 bases from V and 1 base from J, the junction contained 5 bases not matched to a gene. CDR3 sequence: CSPGTGRNTEAFF. The CDR3 coding sequence is TGCAGTCCTGGGACAGGGAGGAACACTGAAGCTTTCTTT.

This clonotype turned up a few times. The chain carries TRBV7-2 and TRBJ2-3; possibly TRBD1 for D (6 bases). Looked up from germline, CDR1 is SGHTA and CDR2 is FQGNSA. The V end was cut by 1 base, the J end by 4 bases, with 9 bases between. The CDR3 length is 14 residues. For the CDR3, the DNA is TGTGCCAGCAGCTTAGGGTGGGGGCCAGATACGCAGTATTTT. This gives the protein CASSLGWGPDTQYF.

This chain uses TRBV18 with TRBJ1-1, with no clear D. The CDR3 is 13 residues long. Germline V CDR1 and CDR2: KGHSH, LQKENI. V shed 5 bases and J shed 9 bases, with 16 bases lying between them. The CDR3 nucleotides read TGTGCCAGCTCATCTGATAGCACTAGGAAAGCTTTCTTT. It codes for CASSSDSTRKAFF.

This clonotype has more than one count but fewer than ten. The chain combines TRBV29-1 with TRBJ2-5; possible D gene TRBD2, 6 bases. Trimming removed 4 bases from V and 2 bases from J, with 11 bases in between. Germline lookup yields CDR1 SQVTM and CDR2 ANQGSEA. This CDR3 has 13 amino acids. CDR3 protein: CSVVAESQETQYF. The CDR3 DNA reads as TGCAGCGTTGTAGCGGAGTCTCAAGAGACCCAGTACTTC.

This clonotype occurred many times. This chain uses TRBV7-2 with TRBJ2-4; D is possibly TRBD1 (6 bases). The V gene lost 5 bases and the J gene lost 1 base, with 6 bases spanning the gap. This CDR3 has 13 amino acids. CDR1 and CDR2 (germline): SGHTA, FQGNSA. The CDR3 DNA reads TGTGCCAGCAGCCAGGGGGCCAAAAACATTCAGTACTTC. It codes for CASSQGAKNIQYF.

This clonotype was counted ten times or more. The V gene is TRBV10-3, the J gene TRBJ2-3, with D hard to call. CDR1 is ENHRY and CDR2 is SYGVKD in the germline V gene. The V gene lost 6 bases and the J gene lost 0 bases, with 25 bases spanning the gap. This CDR3 has 19 residues. The DNA of the CDR3 is TGTGCCATCAGCGAGCCCCCCGGTGGGCGCGGAGAGAGCACAGATACGCAGTATTTT. Residues: CAISEPPGGRGESTDTQYF.

This clonotype was detected a few times. The chain employs TRBV20-1 and TRBJ1-5; D gene uncertain. Germline V gene sequence: CDR1 DFQATT, CDR2 SNEGSKA (reference sequence). The CDR3 has 12 amino acids. V was pared by 0 bases and J by 4 bases, with 4 bases between. Here the CDR3 DNA reads TGCAGTGCTAGAGATCAGAATCAGCCCCAGCATTTT. Translated: CSARDQNQPQHF.

The sample holds many counts of this clonotype. The J gene is TRBJ2-7, the V gene TRBV7-9; 7 bases are shared with TRBD2. Trimming took 3 bases from V and 6 from J; bases not matched to a gene: 2. The CDR3 totals 12 residues. Per the germline V gene, CDR1 is SEHNR and CDR2 is FQNEAQ (reference sequence). CDR3 sequence: CASSFTGGEQYV. The CDR3 DNA follows: TGTGCCAGCAGCTTCACGGGGGGCGAGCAGTACGTC.

A few counts support this clonotype. The chain is built from TRBV4-1 and TRBJ1-2, with TRBD1 matching 7 bases. J gave up 3 bases and V 7 bases, and 11 bases lay outside the gene matches. CDR3 length: 15 amino acids. CDR1 MGHRA and CDR2 YSYEKL come from the germline V gene. In DNA, the CDR3 is TGCGCCAGCACCCTACTCACCACAGGGGACTATGGCTACACCTTC. Its protein is CASTLLTTGDYGYTF.

This sequence joins TRBV4-1 and TRBJ1-5; TRBD1 matches at 8 bases. The J segment lost 2 bases and the V segment lost 3 bases, leaving 6 bases of the junction unmatched. The CDR3 is 16 amino acids. In germline, CDR1 is MGHRA, CDR2 YSYEKL. Here the CDR3 reads CASSQYGTGGNQPQHF. As DNA, the CDR3 is TGCGCCAGCAGCCAGTACGGGACAGGAGGCAATCAGCCCCAGCATTTT.

This clonotype has a handful of counts. The V call is TRBV5-1, the J call TRBJ1-4; 7 bases agree with TRBD1. The CDR3 consists of 16 residues. The V segment lost 4 bases and the J segment 0 bases; nucleotides outside the gene matches: 6. CDR1 SGHRS and CDR2 YFSETQ come from the germline V gene. CDR3 DNA sequence: TGCGCCAGCAGCATGACAGGGATTGCAACTAATGAAAAACTGTTTTTT. This gives the protein CASSMTGIATNEKLFF.

The sample holds a few counts of this clonotype. The V gene is TRBV25-1, the J gene TRBJ1-5; unclear D gene. The length of the CDR3 is 12 residues. Germline-derived CDR1 and CDR2 are MGHDK and SYGVNS. V lost 4 bases, J lost 8 bases, and 9 bases lay in between. CDR3 sequence reads: CASSAQGEPQHF. CDR3 bases: TGTGCCAGCAGTGCTCAAGGAGAGCCCCAGCATTTT. Variable domain in full (rest from reference TRBV25-1 and TRBJ1-5): EADIYQTPRYLVIGTGKKITLECSQTMGHDKMYWYQQDPGMELHLIHYSYGVNSTEKGDLSSESTVSRIRTEHFPLTLESARPSHTSQYLCASSAQGEPQHFGDGTRLSIL.

Ten or more counts support this clonotype. This chain links TRBV7-7 with TRBJ2-3; a possible D gene is TRBD2 (6 bases). The CDR3 is made up of 15 amino acids. Germline CDR1 is SSHAT and CDR2 is FNYEAQ (reference sequence). V lost 5 bases and J 0 bases, leaving 12 bases between the germline ends. The CDR3 sequence is CASSRGLSSTDTQYF. CDR3 in DNA: TGTGCCAGCAGCCGCGGACTATCTAGCACAGATACGCAGTATTTT.

This clonotype has a count of ten or more. This chain connects TRBV7-2 to TRBJ2-7; TRBD2 agrees at 7 bases. The CDR3 runs 14 residues. The junction had 5 bases not matched to a gene; V was cut back by 6 bases and J by 0 bases. CDR1 is SGHTA and CDR2 is FQGNSA in the germline V gene. This CDR3 is CASSSGGNSYEQYF. The CDR3 nucleotides are TGTGCCAGCAGTTCGGGGGGTAACTCCTACGAGCAGTACTTC.

The rearrangement uses TRBV5-4 and TRBJ1-1, with D possibly being TRBD1 (5 bases). CDR3 size: 17 residues. V lost 0 bases and J 5 bases, leaving 20 bases between the germline ends. Germline CDR1 SGHNT, CDR2 YYREEE (reference sequence). CDR3 sequence (DNA): TGTGCCAGCAGCTTGGGGACAACTCCGGCCGCGGGGACTGAAGCTTTCTTT. It encodes CASSLGTTPAAGTEAFF.